What follows is one T cell receptor (beta chain) and its context. The antigen is not known. Generated by immunoSEQ multiplex PCR, the TCRdb table keeps only in-frame clones and is missing some. The top ten hold around 1.2% of the sample, which has approximately 110,000 clones, around 87% seen once. The data were obtained in a study of T cell responses to AZD1222 COVID-19 vaccine. Study-wide context: Timing groups of about 4 and about 12 weeks for second doses were pooled. Regarding the study as a whole: There were mostly white British donors and more females than males, and clonal diversity was possibly underestimated. Just five or six AZD1222 recipients were seropositive at baseline. Mapped onto spike, vaccine-associated CD4 TCRs spanned it and were dominant at 160-218 and 743-854.

V lost 2 bases and J lost 2, with 10 bases in between. The germline V gene has CDR1 LGHDT and CDR2 YNNKEL (reference sequence). The CDR3 covers 14 residues. The sequencing used peripheral blood, collected on day 0 of AZD1222 vaccination. The chain joins TRBV3-1 (or the pseudogene TRBV3-2) to TRBJ2-7; unclear D gene. This sequence originates from an adult in good health. CDR3 sequence (DNA): TGTGCCAGCAGCCAAAGTAGGGCGGCCTACGAGCAGTACTTC. Translating it yields CASSQSRAAYEQYF.